In this sample, the clone carrying this TCR beta chain turned up a few times. The antigen is undetermined. Together with a sample-barcoded 5' primer, a J-beta primer mix was included in a second PCR lasting about 7 to 12 cycles. TCRdb reanalysed the 5' RACE reads using MiXCR and keeps one entry per CDR3 protein. The sample has 500,000 to 650,000 distinct CDR3 sequences; about 25% are singletons. CDR3 length: 13 amino acids. Germline V gene lookup returns CDR1 SNHLY and CDR2 FYNNEI. The ends lost 5 bases at V and 8 bases at J; junction bases unmatched: 7. This specimen belongs to a study of blood T cells in healthy people across ages. Total RNA extraction produced at least 6 micrograms (per sample) for the study. Regarding the study as a whole: Measured against age, TCR beta diversity per million T cells decreased in a roughly linear manner.

The sample was also reused in another study, on T cells of mothers and their children.

The clonotype originates from a boy aged 2-9 years in good health. V gene TRBV2 combines with J gene TRBJ1-2, with 8 bases fitting TRBD1. Specimen: blood. CDR3 residues: CASSNRGIGGYTF. CDR3 nucleotides: TGTGCCAGCAGTAACAGGGGGATAGGGGGCTACACCTTC.